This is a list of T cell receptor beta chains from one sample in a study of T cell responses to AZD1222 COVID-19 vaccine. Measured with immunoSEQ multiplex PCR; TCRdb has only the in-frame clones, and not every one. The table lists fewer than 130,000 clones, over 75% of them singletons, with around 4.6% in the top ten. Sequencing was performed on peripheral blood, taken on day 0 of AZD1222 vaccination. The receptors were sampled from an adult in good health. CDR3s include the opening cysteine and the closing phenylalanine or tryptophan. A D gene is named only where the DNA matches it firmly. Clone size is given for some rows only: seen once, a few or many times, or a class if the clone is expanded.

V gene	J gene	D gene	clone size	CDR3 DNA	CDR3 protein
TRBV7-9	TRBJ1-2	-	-	TGTGCCAGCAGCTTCTCGGGCGGTGAGGGCTATGGCTACACCTTC	CASSFSGGEGYGYTF
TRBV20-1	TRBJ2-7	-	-	TGCAGTGCTAGTATTCCGGGACAAACCTACGAGCAGTACTTC	CSASIPGQTYEQYF
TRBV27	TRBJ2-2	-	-	TGTGCCAGCAGACAGGGTTTCAGTACCGGGGAGCTGTTTTTT	CASRQGFSTGELFF
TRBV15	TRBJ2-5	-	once	TGTGCCACCAGGACAGCATCAGAGACCCAGTACTTC	CATRTASETQYF
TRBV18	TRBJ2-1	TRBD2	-	TGTGCCAGCTCACCTGGGACTAGCGGGCGATCCTACAATGAGCAGTTCTTC	CASSPGTSGRSYNEQFF
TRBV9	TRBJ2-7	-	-	TGTGCCAGCAGCGCACAAGCGGGACAGATCTACGAGCAGTACTTC	CASSAQAGQIYEQYF
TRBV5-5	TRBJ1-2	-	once	TGTGCCAGCAGCCCCCCATGGGCTTATGGCTACACCTTC	CASSPPWAYGYTF
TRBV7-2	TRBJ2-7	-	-	TGTGCCAGCAGCCCCGAAGGGCAAATATCCTACGAGCAGTACTTC	CASSPEGQISYEQYF
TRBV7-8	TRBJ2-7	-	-	TGTGCCAGCAGCTTATCTGGGATCTACGAGCAGTACTTC	CASSLSGIYEQYF
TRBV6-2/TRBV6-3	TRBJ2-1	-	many	TGTGCCAGCAGTTTGGGGGAGGAGAGCAATGAGCAGTTCTTC	CASSLGEESNEQFF
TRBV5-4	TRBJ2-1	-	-	TGTGCCAGCAGCTTGTACGGGGGGCCCTACAATGAGCAGTTCTTC	CASSLYGGPYNEQFF
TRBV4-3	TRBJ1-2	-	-	TGCGCCAGCAGCCAATCCCCACCCCCGGGGGTCTATGGCTACACCTTC	CASSQSPPPGVYGYTF
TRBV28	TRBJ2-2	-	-	TGTGCCAGCGGGACGGATGGGAGCACCGGGGAGCTGTTTTTT	CASGTDGSTGELFF
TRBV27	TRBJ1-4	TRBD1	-	TGTGCCAGCAGTTCGGGACAGGGGGCCGCTAATGAAAAACTGTTTTTT	CASSSGQGAANEKLFF
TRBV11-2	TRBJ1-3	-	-	TGTGCCAGCAGCTTGTGGCGGTCTGGAAACACCATATATTTT	CASSLWRSGNTIYF
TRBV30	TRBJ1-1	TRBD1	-	TGTGCCTGGAAACCGGCGACAGGGGGCATGAACACTGAAGCTTTCTTT	CAWKPATGGMNTEAFF
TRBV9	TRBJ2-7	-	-	TGTGCCAGCAGCGTAGGTGGCAGGGAGTACGAGCAGTACTTC	CASSVGGREYEQYF
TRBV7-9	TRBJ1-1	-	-	TGTGCCAGCAGCGCTCCGGGCGACACTGAAGCTTTCTTT	CASSAPGDTEAFF
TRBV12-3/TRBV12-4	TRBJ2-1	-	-	TGTGCCAGCGGACGCAATGAGCAGTTCTTC	CASGRNEQFF
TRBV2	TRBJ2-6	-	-	TGTGCCAGCCGATTTACGGACGCTGGGGCCAACGTCCTGACTTTC	CASRFTDAGANVLTF
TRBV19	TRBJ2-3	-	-	TGTGCCAGTAGTCAAAGTGGGGGGAACGTCGAAACGCAGTATTTT	CASSQSGGNVETQYF
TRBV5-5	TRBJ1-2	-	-	TGTGCCAGCAGCCCGGGAGGGGGGGCTAGCTATGGCTACACCTTC	CASSPGGGASYGYTF
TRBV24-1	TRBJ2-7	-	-	TGTGCCACCAGTACCCCACAGGTGATCTCCTACGAGCAGTACTTC	CATSTPQVISYEQYF
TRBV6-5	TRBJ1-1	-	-	TGTGCCAGCAGTTACTCGGGACGGGGGAGAACTACTGAAGCTTTCTTT	CASSYSGRGRTTEAFF
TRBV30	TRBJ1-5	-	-	TGTGCCTGGAGTGCCGCAGGTTATCAGCCCCAGCATTTT	CAWSAAGYQPQHF
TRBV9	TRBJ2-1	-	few	TGTGCCAGCAGCGTCGAGGCAGGGAGTTCGAACAATGAGCAGTTCTTC	CASSVEAGSSNNEQFF
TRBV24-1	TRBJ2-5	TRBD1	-	TGTGCCACCAGTGACACCGGGACAGGCCCCGAGACCCAGTACTTC	CATSDTGTGPETQYF
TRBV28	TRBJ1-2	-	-	TGTGCCAGCACCACGAGGGGTGGGAACTATGGCTACACCTTC	CASTTRGGNYGYTF
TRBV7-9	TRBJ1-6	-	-	TGTGCCAGCAGCTTAGACAGTTTGAATTCACCCCTCCACTTT	CASSLDSLNSPLHF
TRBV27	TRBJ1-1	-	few	TGTGCCAGCAGATCCCTTGCTGCGAACACTGAAGCTTTCTTT	CASRSLAANTEAFF
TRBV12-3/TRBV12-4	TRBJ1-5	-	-	TGTGCCAGCAGTTACCGGGGGCCCCAGCATTTT	CASSYRGPQHF
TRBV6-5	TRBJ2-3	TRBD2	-	TGTGCCAGCAGTTACTCGGCGGGAGGAATAGATACGCAGTATTTT	CASSYSAGGIDTQYF
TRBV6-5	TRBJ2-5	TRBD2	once	TGTGCCAGCAGTTACGGAGCGGGGTACGAGACCCAGTACTTC	CASSYGAGYETQYF
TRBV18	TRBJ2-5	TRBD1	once	TGTGCCAGCTCACCCGGGACAGAAGAGACCCAGTACTTC	CASSPGTEETQYF
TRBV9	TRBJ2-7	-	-	TGTGCCAGCAGCGCCGGGACTGCCACGGGGGAGCAGTACTTC	CASSAGTATGEQYF
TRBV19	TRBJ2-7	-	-	TGTGCCAGTAGTAGACAAGGCCCCCCCTACGAGCAGTACTTC	CASSRQGPPYEQYF
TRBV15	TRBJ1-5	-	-	TGTGCCACCAGCAGGGGGGGACGGCAAAATCAGCCCCAGCATTTT	CATSRGGRQNQPQHF
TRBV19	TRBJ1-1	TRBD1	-	TGTGCCAGTAGATCGGGACAGGGGCGAATTGAAGCTTTCTTT	CASRSGQGRIEAFF
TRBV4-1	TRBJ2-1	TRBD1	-	TGCGCCAGCAGCCAAGAGCGCAGGGGGCAAGTTGAGCAGTTCTTC	CASSQERRGQVEQFF
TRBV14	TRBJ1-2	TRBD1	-	TGTGCCAGCAGCCAGCCCGGGACAGGGCCTGCTAACTATGGCTACACCTTC	CASSQPGTGPANYGYTF
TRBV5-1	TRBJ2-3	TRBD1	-	TGCGCCAGCAGCTGGACAGGGGGGACAGATACGCAGTATTTT	CASSWTGGTDTQYF
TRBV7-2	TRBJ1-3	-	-	TGTGCCAGCAGCTTAGCGGCGGCCCGGCTTGAAACCATATATTTT	CASSLAAARLETIYF
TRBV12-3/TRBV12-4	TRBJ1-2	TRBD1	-	TGTGCCAGCAGTCTACAGGGGGCCCTAGGCTACACCTTC	CASSLQGALGYTF
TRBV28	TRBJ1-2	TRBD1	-	TGTGCCAGCAGTTCCGGGACAGGGGGTCCTAGAACCTGGGGCTACACCTTC	CASSSGTGGPRTWGYTF
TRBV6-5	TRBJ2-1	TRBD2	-	TGTGCCAGCAGACCGGGACTAGCCGGCCATGAGCAGTTCTTC	CASRPGLAGHEQFF
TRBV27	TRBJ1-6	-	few	TGTGCCAGCAGCCTTCAGGGGAGATTCAATTCACCCCTCCACTTT	CASSLQGRFNSPLHF
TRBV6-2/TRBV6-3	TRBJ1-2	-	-	TGTGCCAGCAGCCCGGGGACACCAGCTAACTATGGCTACACCTTC	CASSPGTPANYGYTF
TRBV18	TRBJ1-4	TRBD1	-	TGTGCCAGCTCACCACAGTTGGGACAGGTGGCAACTAATGAAAAACTGTTTTTT	CASSPQLGQVATNEKLFF
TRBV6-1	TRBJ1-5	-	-	TGTGCCAGCAGTGAAGAGAGGGGCCGCAATCAGCCCCAGCATTTT	CASSEERGRNQPQHF
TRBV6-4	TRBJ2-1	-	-	TGTGCCAGCAGTTGGGGGCAGCCCTACAATGAGCAGTTCTTC	CASSWGQPYNEQFF
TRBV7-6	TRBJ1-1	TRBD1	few	TGTGCCAGCAGCCCGACAGGGTTGGGGAGGGCTGAAGCTTTCTTT	CASSPTGLGRAEAFF
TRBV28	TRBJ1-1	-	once	TGTGCCAGCAGTTTAAGCCAGGGTAACACTGAAGCTTTCTTT	CASSLSQGNTEAFF
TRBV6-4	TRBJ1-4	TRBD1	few	TGTGCCAGCAGTGACTCGATGGCGACAGGGAGTGAAAAACTGTTTTTT	CASSDSMATGSEKLFF
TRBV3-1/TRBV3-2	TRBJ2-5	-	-	TGTGCCAGCAGCCAAGAGGTAGCGAGGGAGACCCAGTACTTC	CASSQEVARETQYF
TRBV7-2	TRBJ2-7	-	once	TGTGCCAGCAGCCCCCGACGGGGGTACGAGCAGTACTTC	CASSPRRGYEQYF
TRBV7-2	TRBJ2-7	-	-	TGTGCCAGCAGCTCAAGGGCGGTCACCTACGAGCAGTACTTC	CASSSRAVTYEQYF
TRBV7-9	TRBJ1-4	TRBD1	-	TGTGCCAGCAGCTTGGCCCGGGAGAAGACAGGGACTAATGAAAAACTGTTTTTT	CASSLAREKTGTNEKLFF
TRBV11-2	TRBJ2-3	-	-	TGTGCCAGCAGCCGACGTACGGTGCGGGTTACGCAGTATTTT	CASSRRTVRVTQYF
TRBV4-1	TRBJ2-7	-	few	TGCGCCAGCAGCCAAGCTGCACAGGGTCCCCTAGACGAGCAGTACTTC	CASSQAAQGPLDEQYF